Listed below are T cell receptor beta chains from one sample, sequenced in a study of blood T cell repertoires in COVID-19. The assay was immunoSEQ multiplex PCR, and TCRdb's table has in-frame clones only and misses some. This table has 370,000 or so clones, over 65% appearing once. Sequenced: peripheral blood. The receptors were gathered from a human donor with acute or convalescent COVID-19. The donor label of this sample is uncertain. Both conserved end residues are part of each CDR3. Each record gives: J gene, D gene, clone size, V gene, CDR3 protein, CDR3 DNA. The D gene is left open where the match is weak. Clone size is stated in some rows and not others, as once, few, many or a class when expanded.

j_gene: TRBJ1-3; d_gene: .; abundance: .; v_gene: TRBV19; CDR3aa: CASSKASSGNTIYF; CDR3nt: TGTGCCAGTAGTAAAGCGAGCTCTGGAAACACCATATATTTT
j_gene: TRBJ2-6; d_gene: .; abundance: .; v_gene: TRBV5-8; CDR3aa: CASSLGGGTGANVLTF; CDR3nt: TGTGCCAGCAGCTTGGGGGGAGGAACTGGGGCCAACGTCCTGACTTTC
j_gene: TRBJ2-7; d_gene: .; abundance: .; v_gene: TRBV6-2/TRBV6-3; CDR3aa: CASSSRSPPVEQYF; CDR3nt: TGTGCCAGCAGCTCCCGGAGCCCGCCGGTCGAGCAGTACTTC
j_gene: TRBJ2-1; d_gene: TRBD1; abundance: .; v_gene: TRBV18; CDR3aa: CASSPPFLGTGGSEQFF; CDR3nt: TGTGCCAGCTCACCCCCCTTTTTAGGGACAGGGGGCTCTGAGCAGTTCTTC
j_gene: TRBJ2-7; d_gene: .; abundance: .; v_gene: TRBV6-1; CDR3aa: CASSESSYEQYF; CDR3nt: TGTGCCAGCAGTGAGAGTAGCTACGAGCAGTACTTC
j_gene: TRBJ2-7; d_gene: TRBD2; abundance: .; v_gene: TRBV2; CDR3aa: CASSTSGARGGSEYF; CDR3nt: TGTGCCAGCAGTACCTCCGGGGCCCGGGGGGGGTCGGAGTACTTC
j_gene: TRBJ2-3; d_gene: TRBD2; abundance: .; v_gene: TRBV5-1; CDR3aa: CASSLGAGGSTDTQYF; CDR3nt: TGCGCCAGCAGCTTGGGAGCGGGGGGGTCCACAGATACGCAGTATTTT
j_gene: TRBJ2-5; d_gene: .; abundance: .; v_gene: TRBV7-6; CDR3aa: CASSLNRVKTQYF; CDR3nt: TGTGCCAGCAGCTTAAATCGAGTGAAGACCCAGTACTTC
j_gene: TRBJ1-1; d_gene: .; abundance: .; v_gene: TRBV19; CDR3aa: CASSPAVQGTPEAFF; CDR3nt: TGTGCCAGTAGCCCTGCGGTGCAGGGAACGCCTGAAGCTTTCTTT
j_gene: TRBJ1-2; d_gene: TRBD1; abundance: .; v_gene: TRBV6-5; CDR3aa: CASTLDRARHGYTF; CDR3nt: TGTGCCAGCACCCTAGACAGGGCGCGTCATGGCTACACCTTC
j_gene: TRBJ1-2; d_gene: .; abundance: .; v_gene: TRBV2; CDR3aa: CASTNANYGYTF; CDR3nt: TGTGCCAGTACAAACGCTAACTATGGCTACACCTTC
j_gene: TRBJ1-2; d_gene: .; abundance: .; v_gene: TRBV18; CDR3aa: CASSPSPGKGYTF; CDR3nt: TGTGCCAGCTCACCAAGTCCCGGGAAGGGCTACACCTTC
j_gene: TRBJ2-2; d_gene: TRBD2; abundance: .; v_gene: TRBV28; CDR3aa: CASSPPAGGPDRTGELFF; CDR3nt: TGTGCCAGCAGCCCCCCAGCGGGGGGTCCCGACCGCACCGGGGAGCTGTTTTTT
j_gene: TRBJ2-4; d_gene: .; abundance: .; v_gene: TRBV5-6; CDR3aa: CASSSGSRGVKNIQYF; CDR3nt: TGTGCCAGCAGCTCCGGAAGCCGGGGTGTCAAAAACATTCAGTACTTC
j_gene: TRBJ2-1; d_gene: TRBD2; abundance: .; v_gene: TRBV30; CDR3aa: CAWTRSGGVGEQFF; CDR3nt: TGTGCCTGGACCCGTAGCGGGGGGGTCGGAGAGCAGTTCTTC
j_gene: TRBJ2-1; d_gene: .; abundance: .; v_gene: TRBV10-1; CDR3aa: CASSGAEEVDEQFF; CDR3nt: TGCGCCAGCAGTGGGGCCGAGGAGGTCGATGAGCAGTTCTTC
j_gene: TRBJ2-3; d_gene: .; abundance: .; v_gene: TRBV5-1; CDR3aa: CASSLEFTDTQYF; CDR3nt: TGCGCCAGCAGTCTTGAGTTCACAGATACGCAGTATTTT
j_gene: TRBJ1-1; d_gene: .; abundance: .; v_gene: TRBV2; CDR3aa: CASSAFRTEAFF; CDR3nt: TGTGCCAGCAGTGCATTCAGGACTGAAGCTTTCTTT
j_gene: TRBJ2-1; d_gene: TRBD2; abundance: .; v_gene: TRBV2; CDR3aa: CASKGGGSYNEQFF; CDR3nt: TGTGCCAGCAAGGGCGGGGGCTCCTACAATGAGCAGTTCTTC
j_gene: TRBJ1-2; d_gene: .; abundance: .; v_gene: TRBV2; CDR3aa: CASSGSQNYGYTF; CDR3nt: TGTGCCAGCAGTGGCAGTCAGAACTATGGCTACACCTTC
j_gene: TRBJ2-7; d_gene: .; abundance: .; v_gene: TRBV13; CDR3aa: CASSLGLSSYEQYF; CDR3nt: TGTGCCAGCAGCTTAGGGCTATCCTCCTACGAGCAGTACTTC
j_gene: TRBJ1-3; d_gene: .; abundance: few; v_gene: TRBV9; CDR3aa: CASSVDGVSGNTIYF; CDR3nt: TGTGCCAGCAGCGTAGACGGGGTCTCTGGAAACACCATATATTTT
j_gene: TRBJ2-5; d_gene: .; abundance: .; v_gene: TRBV5-1; CDR3aa: CASSIGGTQETQYF; CDR3nt: TGCGCCAGCAGCATCGGGGGAACCCAAGAGACCCAGTACTTC
j_gene: TRBJ2-5; d_gene: TRBD2; abundance: .; v_gene: TRBV5-4; CDR3aa: CASSLGGLAKTQYF; CDR3nt: TGTGCCAGCAGCTTGGGGGGACTAGCAAAGACCCAGTACTTC
j_gene: TRBJ1-2; d_gene: .; abundance: .; v_gene: TRBV21-1; CDR3aa: CASSTSYRGREDGYTF; CDR3nt: TGTGCCAGCAGCACCTCATACAGGGGGCGCGAAGATGGCTACACCTTC
j_gene: TRBJ1-1; d_gene: .; abundance: .; v_gene: TRBV30; CDR3aa: CAWTVPGKAKAFF; CDR3nt: TGTGCCTGGACCGTGCCAGGGAAGGCGAAAGCTTTCTTT
j_gene: TRBJ2-1; d_gene: .; abundance: .; v_gene: TRBV6-6; CDR3aa: CATTNSATVYNEQFF; CDR3nt: TGTGCCACGACTAATTCGGCTACGGTTTACAATGAGCAGTTCTTC
j_gene: TRBJ1-2; d_gene: TRBD1; abundance: .; v_gene: TRBV28; CDR3aa: CASSLGGQGAGYTF; CDR3nt: TGTGCCAGCAGTTTGGGGGGACAGGGGGCAGGCTACACCTTC
j_gene: TRBJ1-1; d_gene: TRBD1; abundance: .; v_gene: TRBV24-1; CDR3aa: CATSDLGGGRNTEAFF; CDR3nt: TGTGCCACCAGTGATTTAGGAGGGGGCCGGAACACTGAAGCTTTCTTT
j_gene: TRBJ2-2; d_gene: TRBD2; abundance: once; v_gene: TRBV10-3; CDR3aa: CAISGSGTSGRYGGELFF; CDR3nt: TGTGCCATCAGTGGGTCCGGGACTAGCGGGAGGTACGGCGGGGAGCTGTTTTTT
j_gene: TRBJ1-1; d_gene: .; abundance: .; v_gene: TRBV12-3/TRBV12-4; CDR3aa: CASSFEGGTEAFF; CDR3nt: TGTGCCAGCAGTTTTGAGGGAGGTACTGAAGCTTTCTTT
j_gene: TRBJ1-6; d_gene: TRBD1; abundance: .; v_gene: TRBV28; CDR3aa: CASSWDRVSPLHF; CDR3nt: TGTGCCAGCAGTTGGGACAGGGTCTCACCCCTCCACTTT
j_gene: TRBJ1-3; d_gene: .; abundance: .; v_gene: TRBV2; CDR3aa: CANRQSSGNTIYF; CDR3nt: TGTGCCAACAGACAAAGCTCTGGAAACACCATATATTTT
j_gene: TRBJ2-2; d_gene: TRBD1; abundance: .; v_gene: TRBV7-8; CDR3aa: CASSARQGATAGELFF; CDR3nt: TGTGCCAGCAGCGCCAGACAGGGGGCCACGGCCGGGGAGCTGTTTTTT
j_gene: TRBJ2-3; d_gene: .; abundance: once; v_gene: TRBV6-5; CDR3aa: CASSHGDNTDTQYF; CDR3nt: TGTGCCAGCAGTCACGGGGACAACACAGATACGCAGTATTTT
j_gene: TRBJ2-7; d_gene: TRBD1; abundance: once; v_gene: TRBV19; CDR3aa: CASSIGGTAEIHEQYF; CDR3nt: TGTGCCAGTAGTATCGGTGGGACAGCCGAAATTCACGAGCAGTACTTC
j_gene: TRBJ2-7; d_gene: .; abundance: .; v_gene: TRBV6-1; CDR3aa: CASSESLGTGLRGWQYF; CDR3nt: TGTGCCAGCAGTGAATCTCTGGGGACCGGGCTGCGGGGATGGCAGTACTTC
j_gene: TRBJ1-1; d_gene: .; abundance: .; v_gene: TRBV20-1; CDR3aa: CSARGSGEAFF; CDR3nt: TGCAGTGCTAGAGGTAGTGGTGAAGCTTTCTTT
j_gene: TRBJ1-5; d_gene: TRBD1; abundance: .; v_gene: TRBV6-6; CDR3aa: CASSWGQGDNQPQHF; CDR3nt: TGTGCCAGCAGCTGGGGACAGGGTGACAATCAGCCCCAGCATTTT
j_gene: TRBJ1-2; d_gene: TRBD1; abundance: .; v_gene: TRBV14; CDR3aa: CASSQVRGTGETNYGYTF; CDR3nt: TGTGCCAGCAGCCAAGTCCGGGGGACAGGCGAAACTAACTATGGCTACACCTTC
j_gene: TRBJ1-1; d_gene: .; abundance: .; v_gene: TRBV11-3; CDR3aa: CASSLSGQSAEAFF; CDR3nt: TGTGCCAGCAGCTTAAGTGGCCAGAGCGCTGAAGCTTTCTTT
j_gene: TRBJ2-2; d_gene: .; abundance: .; v_gene: TRBV3-1/TRBV3-2; CDR3aa: CASSPRTVNTGELFF; CDR3nt: TGTGCCAGCAGCCCTAGGACAGTGAACACCGGGGAGCTGTTTTTT
j_gene: TRBJ1-4; d_gene: TRBD1; abundance: few; v_gene: TRBV18; CDR3aa: CASSPRQGSNEKLFF; CDR3nt: TGTGCCAGCTCACCCCGACAGGGTAGTAATGAAAAACTGTTTTTT
j_gene: TRBJ1-1; d_gene: .; abundance: once; v_gene: TRBV2; CDR3aa: CARPGQGTEAFF; CDR3nt: TGTGCCAGACCGGGACAAGGGACTGAAGCTTTCTTT
j_gene: TRBJ1-5; d_gene: .; abundance: .; v_gene: TRBV6-1; CDR3aa: CASSEGAGGARDQPQHF; CDR3nt: TGTGCCAGCAGTGAAGGAGCTGGAGGGGCTCGGGATCAGCCCCAGCATTTT
j_gene: TRBJ1-2; d_gene: TRBD1; abundance: .; v_gene: TRBV2; CDR3aa: CASSGQGTLGYTF; CDR3nt: TGTGCCAGCAGTGGACAGGGTACTTTGGGCTACACCTTC
j_gene: TRBJ1-5; d_gene: TRBD1; abundance: .; v_gene: TRBV4-2; CDR3aa: CASSQTTGEVRPQHF; CDR3nt: TGTGCCAGCAGCCAGACCACAGGGGAGGTTCGGCCCCAGCATTTT
j_gene: TRBJ1-3; d_gene: .; abundance: .; v_gene: TRBV19; CDR3aa: CATSRAEAGNTIYF; CDR3nt: TGTGCCACTAGTAGGGCGGAGGCTGGAAACACCATATATTTT
j_gene: TRBJ1-5; d_gene: .; abundance: few; v_gene: TRBV29-1; CDR3aa: CSALEQGSLIRQPQHF; CDR3nt: TGCAGCGCCCTGGAACAGGGAAGTCTTATACGTCAGCCCCAGCATTTT
j_gene: TRBJ1-2; d_gene: .; abundance: .; v_gene: TRBV7-8; CDR3aa: CASSLTENQNYGYTF; CDR3nt: TGTGCCAGCAGCTTGACAGAGAACCAAAACTATGGCTACACCTTC
j_gene: TRBJ1-1; d_gene: .; abundance: .; v_gene: TRBV11-2; CDR3aa: CASSPAGRGTEAFF; CDR3nt: TGTGCCAGCAGCCCCGCCGGCCGGGGAACTGAAGCTTTCTTT